These 17 T cell receptor beta chains were all obtained from the same sample, sequenced in a study of blood T cell repertoires in COVID-19 (dated by TCRdb to the early 2020s). Preparation of the library involved the immunoSEQ multiplex PCR assay. TCRdb limited this immuneACCESS table to in-frame rearrangements with V and J called. A share of clones is missing; checked studies link under half to unresolved V genes, and the rest is unexplained. This sample comprises tens of thousands of clones, approximately 84% of them detected only once. The top ten hold around 28% of the sample. The specimen was peripheral blood. Receptor source: a human donor in a cohort sampled during active COVID-19.

The chain joins TRBV13 to TRBJ2-3; 8 bases align to TRBD2. The CDR3 runs to 14 residues. V shed 4 bases, J shed 6 bases, and the junction held 6 bases outside the gene matches. Germline V lookup: CDR1 PRHDT, CDR2 FYEKMQ (reference sequence). CDR3 residues: CASSSGLGVDTQYF. DNA of the CDR3: TGTGCCAGCAGCTCGGGACTAGGCGTGGATACGCAGTATTTT.

This clone came up a few times. The rearrangement links TRBV5-1 to TRBJ1-3; 9 bases fit TRBD1. The CDR3 runs 16 residues. V was pared by 4 bases and J by 0 bases, with 5 bases of the junction left unmatched. Germline values: CDR1 SGHRS, CDR2 YFSETQ. The CDR3 loop is CASSHRGQSSGNTIYF. CDR3 nucleotides: TGCGCCAGCAGCCACAGGGGGCAGAGCTCTGGAAACACCATATATTTT.

The V call is TRBV5-4, the J call TRBJ2-1; TRBD1 agrees at 7 bases. With 0 bases clipped from V and 10 bases from J, the junction kept 7 bases outside the gene matches. The CDR3 is 14 amino acids. The germline V gene encodes CDR1 SGHNT and CDR2 YYREEE (reference sequence). CDR3 in DNA: TGTGCCAGCAGCTTGGTTACAGGGGTTGAGGAGCAGTTCTTC. This translates into CASSLVTGVEEQFF.

This clone was observed a single time. J is TRBJ2-3 and V is TRBV18, with 7 positions matching TRBD1. Germline CDR1 and CDR2: KGHSH and LQKENI. The CDR3 runs to 15 residues. V was clipped by 2 bases and J by 4 bases; unmatched bases: 6. The CDR3 here is CASSPVRGSADTQYF. The CDR3 DNA reads as TGTGCCAGCTCACCAGTCAGGGGGAGCGCAGATACGCAGTATTTT.

Here the CDR3 DNA reads TGTGCCAGCAGCTGGAAAGGTACAGGGCGAGGCAATTCACCCCTCCACTTT. This codes for CASSWKGTGRGNSPLHF. The rearrangement joins TRBV5-6 to TRBJ1-6, with D perhaps matching TRBD1 (6 bases). V lost 3 bases and J lost 7, with 20 bases in between. Germline V CDR1 and CDR2: SGHDT, YYEEEE. The CDR3 spans 17 residues.

The chain couples TRBV4-2 to TRBJ2-1; D gene uncertain. This CDR3 has 14 residues. Per germline, CDR1 LGHNA and CDR2 YNFKEQ. V was cut by 4 bases and J by 7 bases, with 14 bases left in between. CDR3 nucleotide sequence: TGTGCCAGCAGCCTTTTTCTAGGCCTGAATGAGCAGTTCTTC. This encodes CASSLFLGLNEQFF.

To note about this clone: The junction departs from the called germline gene at one end, perhaps through a read error. This chain uses TRBV6-6 with TRBJ2-1, with 8 bases matching TRBD1. Germline CDR1 is MNHNY and CDR2 is SVGAGI (reference sequence). The CDR3 sequence is 15 residues long. The CDR3: CASSYTGQGNNEQFF. DNA of the CDR3: TGTGCCAGTAGTTACACCGGACAGGGAAACAATGAGCAGTTCTTC.

The rearrangement joins TRBV24-1 to TRBJ2-3, with TRBD2 identical over 9 bases. CDR1 is KGHDR and CDR2 is SFDVKD in the germline V gene. V shed 3 bases, J shed 2 bases, and the junction held 8 bases outside the gene matches. The length of the CDR3 is 17 residues. The CDR3 spells CATSDTSSGAPTDTQYF. CDR3 nucleotide sequence: TGTGCCACCAGTGATACCTCTAGCGGGGCTCCCACAGATACGCAGTATTTT.

The V and J genes are TRBV7-3 and TRBJ2-1; D is uncertain. The CDR3 has 16 amino acids. Trimming pared 1 base from V and 0 bases from J, leaving 10 bases between. Germline lookup yields CDR1 SGHTA and CDR2 FQGTGA. The CDR3: CASSLNGFSSYNEQFF. The CDR3 DNA follows: TGTGCCAGCAGCTTAAACGGGTTCAGCTCCTACAATGAGCAGTTCTTC.

This clone has only a few counts. This rearrangement joins TRBV6-4 to TRBJ2-3, with 8 bases fitting TRBD1. The V gene end was trimmed by 8 bases and the J gene end by 4 bases; junction bases not matched to a gene: 5. CDR3 size: 13 residues. Germline V gives CDR1 MRHNA, CDR2 SNTAGT. The CDR3 DNA reads as TGTGCCAGCGGCAGGGGGCATTCAGATACGCAGTATTTT. It encodes CASGRGHSDTQYF.

This chain connects TRBV6-1 to TRBJ1-6, with D tentatively TRBD1 (6 bases). The CDR3 runs 17 residues. Germline V gene data show CDR1 as MNHNS and CDR2 as SASEGT. V lost 4 bases to trimming and J lost 15 bases, with 28 bases between them. This chain's CDR3 is CASSVTPVGRTDASLHF. The DNA of the CDR3 is TGTGCCAGCAGTGTAACTCCTGTCGGGCGGACAGACGCTAGCCTCCACTTT.

The chain employs TRBV19 and TRBJ1-5; D ambiguous. The CDR3 spans 12 residues. Trimming stripped 7 bases from V and 4 bases from J, with 8 bases between. Germline V gene lookup returns CDR1 LNHDA and CDR2 SQIVND (reference sequence). The CDR3, as DNA: TGTGCCAGTACCATCGGTAATCAGCCCCAGCATTTT. Translated: CASTIGNQPQHF.

The chain combines TRBV7-9 with TRBJ2-7; perhaps TRBD1 as D (6 bases). There are 13 residues in the CDR3. Trimming pared 6 bases from V and 3 bases from J, leaving 12 bases between. Germline values: CDR1 SEHNR, CDR2 FQNEAQ (reference sequence). The CDR3 DNA reads as TGTGCCAGCAGGGAGGACAGCGTCTACGAGCAGTACTTC. Translation: CASREDSVYEQYF.

In DNA form, the CDR3 reads TGTGCCAGCAGCCAACCGGTGGGGGACAAAGAGACCCAGTACTTC. Residues: CASSQPVGDKETQYF. The gene calls are TRBV4-2 and TRBJ2-5; D is possibly TRBD1 (6 bases). V was cut by 2 bases and J by 3 bases, with 13 bases left in between. The germline V gene has CDR1 LGHNA and CDR2 YNFKEQ. The CDR3 is 15 residues long.

The genes are TRBV7-9 and TRBJ2-2; 7 bases fit TRBD1. V dropped 10 bases and J dropped 3; count of bases not matched to a gene: 8. The germline V gene has CDR1 SEHNR and CDR2 FQNEAQ (reference sequence). The CDR3 is made up of 14 amino acids. CDR3 nucleotides: TGTGCCACCAGGGGGACATTCTACACCGGGGAGCTGTTTTTT. It codes for CATRGTFYTGELFF.

The chain uses TRBV6-5 and TRBJ2-3; D gene unclear. With 2 bases removed from V and 2 bases from J, the gap between germline ends came to 8 bases. The CDR3 has 14 amino acids. Per germline, CDR1 MNHEY and CDR2 SVGAGI. DNA of the CDR3: TGTGCCAGCAGTTACGGTCTAGACACAGATACGCAGTATTTT. Translation: CASSYGLDTDTQYF.

Only a few counts were recorded for this clone. This chain joins TRBV9 and TRBJ1-6; tentative D call: TRBD1 (5 bases). This CDR3 is 15 amino acids long. Trimming took 0 bases from V and 6 from J, leaving 10 bases between them. The germline V gene encodes CDR1 SGDLS and CDR2 YYNGEE. The CDR3 region is CASSVGTQVNSPLHF. The CDR3 DNA reads TGTGCCAGCAGCGTAGGGACACAAGTTAATTCACCCCTCCACTTT.